Reported below is one T cell receptor beta chain. Antigen unknown. This sample includes further DNA sequences coding for the same CDR3. TCRdb's copy holds only in-frame clones and misses some; the assay was immunoSEQ multiplex PCR. The data contain about 380,000 clones, roughly 96% of them seen just once; the ten biggest clones take up more than 0.3%. The data were taken from a study of shared clonotypes between healthy human individuals. Study-wide findings and caveats: Among a few donors, approximately 5.4% of naive CD4 clonotypes were found in common. Sharing of clonotypes among donors was expected to vary with sequencing depth. Blood alone was sampled, and tissue repertoires likely differ.

Per the germline V gene, CDR1 is SGHDN and CDR2 is FVKESK. Between the trimmed V and J ends, which lost 3 bases and 2 bases, there was a span of 13 bases. This CDR3 spans 15 amino acids. V usage is TRBV14 and J usage is TRBJ1-1, with a weak D call TRBD1 (5 bases). Source material: memory CD8+ T cells sorted from blood. The subset denotes: CD45RO+ cells pooled with CCR7-negative TemRA cells. The receptor comes from a man aged 25-45 years in good health. Here the CDR3 reads CASSHPPTANTEAFF. CDR3 nucleotide sequence: TGTGCCAGCAGCCATCCACCGACAGCTAACACTGAAGCTTTCTTT.